This paragraph reports one TCR beta chain. The data belong to a study of blood T cell repertoires in COVID-19. Turning to the study itself: Acute-phase and convalescent COVID-19 samples originated in the United States, Italy and Spain. PBMCs, B-cell-depleted T cells, or T cells were the source of the cDNA or gDNA that made up the material.

How the authors handled the data: Counts of nucleated cells, estimated from reference gene primer amplification, were obtained. The table came from immunoSEQ multiplex PCR; TCRdb's copy has only in-frame clones and leaves some out. V and J calls and clone size come straight from that table; D and trimming were deduced from the DNA. The data hold about 110,000 clones, with 80% to 85% observed a single time. CDR3 length: 14 amino acids. V lost 7 bases, J lost 0 bases, and 9 bases lay in between. Germline lookup yields CDR1 MNHEY and CDR2 SVGAGI. The sequenced sample was peripheral blood. This receptor was obtained from a human donor in a cohort sampled during active COVID-19. The chain recombines TRBV6-5 with TRBJ2-2, with D possibly TRBD1 on 5 matching bases. CDR3 sequence (DNA): TGTGCCAGCACTCGGACACCGAACACCGGGGAGCTGTTTTTT. This codes for CASTRTPNTGELFF.